The next 4 T cell receptor beta chains were all read from a single sample in a study of cytomegalovirus exposure and HLA in healthy donors. Vbeta (60) and Jbeta (13) primers were used in the PCR. Clones were read by immunoSEQ multiplex PCR, and TCRdb kept only the in-frame ones, dropping some. The sample carries some 170,000 clones, about 80% recorded once. Specimen: PBMCs. All receptors derive from a man aged 40-50 years in good health and CMV-seropositive.

The V and J genes are TRBV11-3 and TRBJ2-6; no clear D. V lost 5 bases and J lost 2, with 13 bases in between. Germline CDR1 is SGHNT and CDR2 is YENEEA. The CDR3 runs 16 residues. In DNA form, the CDR3 reads TGTGCCAGCAGCACGCGATATACCACTGGGGCCAACGTCCTGACTTTC. Its protein product is CASSTRYTTGANVLTF.

This clone was seen more than once but under ten times. The CDR3 DNA is TGTGCCAGCAGTTCTGGGGCAGGAGATTACTATGGCTACACCTTC. Translating it yields CASSSGAGDYYGYTF. V and J are TRBV28 and TRBJ1-2; tentatively, D is TRBD1 (5 bases). The CDR3 covers 15 residues. From germline, CDR1 is MDHEN and CDR2 SYDVKM. V was trimmed by 4 bases and J by 3 bases, leaving 15 bases between them.

The genes are TRBV7-8 and TRBJ1-3; D is undetermined. CDR1 is SGHVS and CDR2 is FQNEAQ in the germline V gene. This CDR3 is built from 15 residues. V lost 3 bases and J 0 bases, leaving 9 bases between the germline ends. The CDR3 loop is CASSFLAGSGNTIYF. CDR3 DNA sequence: TGTGCCAGCAGCTTCTTGGCGGGCTCTGGAAACACCATATATTTT.

The chain combines TRBV19 with TRBJ1-5; maybe TRBD1 (6 bases). CDR1 is LNHDA and CDR2 is SQIVND in the germline V gene (reference sequence). The CDR3 is 15 residues long. V was pared by 8 bases and J by 1 base, with 15 bases between. This chain's CDR3 is CASRMGHWSNQPQHF. CDR3 nucleotides: TGTGCCAGTCGAATGGGACATTGGAGCAATCAGCCCCAGCATTTT. Using reference TRBV19 and TRBJ1-5 for the parts outside the CDR3, the full variable domain is DGGITQSPKYLFRKEGQNVTLSCEQNLNHDAMYWYRQDPGQGLRLIYYSQIVNDFQKGDIAEGYSVSREKKESFPLTVTSAQKNPTAFYLCASRMGHWSNQPQHFGDGTRLSIL.